The T cell receptor beta chain described here comes from a study of breast tumors, draining lymph nodes, adjacent tissues. Notes on the study in general: Tumor TCR diversity was below lymph nodes but above nontumor tissue. Data fit most tumor T cells coming from lymph node, expanding in tumor. The lymph node origin of tumor T cells was framed as consistent with a hypothesis, not demonstrated.

In TCRdb, the multiplex PCR reads were re-called with MiXCR into one record per CDR3 protein. Of 150,000 to 200,000 distinct CDR3 sequences in the sample, around a third are singletons; the top ten hold 3.5% to 4.5%. Samples came from axillary lymph nodes draining the breast cancer. This clonotype was detected many times. The antigen is undetermined. Germline V gene data show CDR1 as SGHRS and CDR2 as YFSETQ. This CDR3 has 16 residues. The V end lost 0 bases, the J end lost 4 bases, and 15 bases lay between the germline ends. The TCR sequence derives from a female donor with breast cancer. Some clones in this sample may be carry-over from other donors' samples. The V gene is TRBV5-1, the J gene TRBJ2-3; D unresolved. Sequencing used axillary lymph node tissue. For the CDR3, the DNA is TGCGCCAGCAGCTTGGCCCAGGCCCTTTTCCCAGATACGCAGTATTTT. Encoded protein: CASSLAQALFPDTQYF.